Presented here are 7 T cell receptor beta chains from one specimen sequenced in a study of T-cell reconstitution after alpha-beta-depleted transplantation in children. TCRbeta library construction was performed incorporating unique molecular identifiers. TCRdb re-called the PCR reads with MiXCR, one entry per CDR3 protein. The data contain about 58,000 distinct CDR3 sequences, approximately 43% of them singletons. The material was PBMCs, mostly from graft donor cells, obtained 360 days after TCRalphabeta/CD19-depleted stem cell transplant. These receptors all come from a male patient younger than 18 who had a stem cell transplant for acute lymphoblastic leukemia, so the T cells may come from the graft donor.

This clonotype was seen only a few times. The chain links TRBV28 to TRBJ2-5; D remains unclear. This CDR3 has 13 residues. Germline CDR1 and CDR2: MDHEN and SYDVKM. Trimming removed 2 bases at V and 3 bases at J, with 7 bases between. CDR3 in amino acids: CASSLSLEETQYF. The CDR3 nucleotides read TGTGCCAGCAGTTTAAGTCTAGAAGAGACCCAGTACTTC.

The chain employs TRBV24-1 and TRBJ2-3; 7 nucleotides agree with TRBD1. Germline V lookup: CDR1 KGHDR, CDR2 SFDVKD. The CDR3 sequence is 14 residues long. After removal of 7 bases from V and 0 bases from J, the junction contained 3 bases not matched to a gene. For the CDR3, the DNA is TGTGCCACCAGGGGGACAGACAGCACAGATACGCAGTATTTT. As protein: CATRGTDSTDTQYF.

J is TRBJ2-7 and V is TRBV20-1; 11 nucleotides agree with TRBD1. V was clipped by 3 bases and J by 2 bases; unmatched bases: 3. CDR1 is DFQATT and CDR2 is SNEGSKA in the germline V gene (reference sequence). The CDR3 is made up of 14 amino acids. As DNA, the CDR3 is TGCAGTGCTAGCGCGGACAGGGGGCCCTACGAGCAGTACTTC. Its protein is CSASADRGPYEQYF.

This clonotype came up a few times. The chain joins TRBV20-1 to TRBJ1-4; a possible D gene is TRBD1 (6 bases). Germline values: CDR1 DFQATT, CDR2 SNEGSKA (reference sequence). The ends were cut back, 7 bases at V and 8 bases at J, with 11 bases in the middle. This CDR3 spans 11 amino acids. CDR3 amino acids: CSGQEGEKLFF. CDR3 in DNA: TGCAGTGGACAGGAAGGAGAAAAACTGTTTTTT.

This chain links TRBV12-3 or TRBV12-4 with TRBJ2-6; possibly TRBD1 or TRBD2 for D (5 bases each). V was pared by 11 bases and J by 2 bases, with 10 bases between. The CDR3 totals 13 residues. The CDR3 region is CALLGAGANVLTF. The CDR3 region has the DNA TGTGCCCTACTGGGGGCTGGGGCCAACGTCCTGACTTTC.

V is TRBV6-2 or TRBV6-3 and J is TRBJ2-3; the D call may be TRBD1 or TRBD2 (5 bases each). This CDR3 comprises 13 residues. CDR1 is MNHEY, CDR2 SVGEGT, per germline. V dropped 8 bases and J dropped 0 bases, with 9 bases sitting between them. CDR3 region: CASVRDSTDTQYF. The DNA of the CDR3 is TGTGCCAGCGTCCGGGACAGCACAGATACGCAGTATTTT.

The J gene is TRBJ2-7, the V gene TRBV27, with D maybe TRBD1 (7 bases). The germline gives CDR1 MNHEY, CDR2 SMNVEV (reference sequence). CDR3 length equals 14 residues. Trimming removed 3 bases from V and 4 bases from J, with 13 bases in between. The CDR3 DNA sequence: TGTGCCAGCAGTTTTGGAGGGGGCGGGTACGAGCAGTACTTC. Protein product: CASSFGGGGYEQYF.